A single sample is the source of the 27 T cell receptor beta chains below, sequenced in a study of blood T cells in healthy people across ages. With a J-beta primer mix and a sample-barcoded 5' primer, a second PCR ran roughly 6 to 12 cycles. From the 5' RACE reads, TCRdb called clonotypes with MiXCR, one entry per CDR3 protein. Of approximately 2,000,000 distinct CDR3 sequences in the sample, about two fifths are singletons; the top ten hold approximately 22%. Sequencing was carried out using blood. Receptors originate from a human donor in good health.

The V and J genes are TRBV7-9 and TRBJ2-2; 7 positions agree with TRBD1. CDR3 length: 15 amino acids. With V trimmed by 3 bases and J by 4 bases, 5 bases remained unmatched. Germline V gene sequence: CDR1 SEHNR, CDR2 FQNEAQ (reference sequence). The DNA of the CDR3 is TGTGCCAGCAGCTTCCCGGACAGGCGCACCGGGGAGCTGTTTTTT. It encodes CASSFPDRRTGELFF.

V gene TRBV10-3 combines with J gene TRBJ2-6; the D is unclear. With 1 base removed from V and 2 bases from J, the gap between germline ends came to 6 bases. This CDR3 is built from 15 residues. Germline V CDR1 and CDR2: ENHRY, SYGVKD. This CDR3 reads CAISELTAGANVLTF. CDR3 nucleotides: TGTGCCATCAGTGAGTTAACAGCTGGGGCCAACGTCCTGACTTTC.

The chain recombines TRBV5-1 with TRBJ2-5; weak D call: TRBD2 (5 bases). This CDR3 spans 13 amino acids. CDR1 and CDR2 from the germline V gene are SGHRS and YFSETQ. V was clipped by 3 bases and J by 5 bases, with 11 bases between them. The CDR3 coding sequence is TGCGCCAGCAGCTCCCTCGGGGAGGAGACCCAGTACTTC. Translating it yields CASSSLGEETQYF.

On this clonotype: A read error may produce the germline difference seen at one junction end. The chain is built from TRBV15 and TRBJ2-5; TRBD1 matches at 9 bases. The CDR3 loop spans 16 amino acids. Germline CDR1 is LNHNV and CDR2 is YYDKDF (reference sequence). CDR3 in DNA: TGTGCTACCAGCAGGTTACCGGGACAGGGAGACAATGAGCAGTACTTC. Protein sequence: CATSRLPGQGDNEQYF.

The CDR3 region is CASCLAGGHNEQFF. CDR3 bases: TGTGCCAGCTGTCTAGCGGGGGGGCATAATGAGCAGTTCTTC. The chain employs TRBV28 and TRBJ2-1; the match to TRBD2 covers 12 bases. This CDR3 region has 14 residues. CDR1 and CDR2 (germline): MDHEN, SYDVKM. Unmatched junction bases numbered 6, after V lost 8 bases and J lost 7 bases. The full variable domain, in which reference TRBV28 and TRBJ2-1 provide the parts outside the CDR3, is DVKVTQSSRYLVKRTGEKVFLECVQDMDHENMFWYRQDPGLGLRLIYFSYDVKMKEKGDIPEGYSVSREKKERFSLILESASTNQTSMYLCASCLAGGHNEQFFGPGTRLTVL.

This clonotype occurred a few times. The chain recombines TRBV6-2 or TRBV6-3 with TRBJ2-1, with D possibly being TRBD1 or TRBD2 (5 bases each). V dropped 3 bases and J dropped 3 bases, with 15 bases sitting between them. The CDR3 extends over 16 amino acids. CDR1 is MNHEY, CDR2 SVGEGT, per germline. CDR3 protein: CASSYRGRDLYNEQFF. For the CDR3, the DNA is TGTGCCAGCAGTTATCGGGGCAGAGATCTCTACAATGAGCAGTTCTTC.

This clonotype was recorded a few times. The chain couples TRBV27 to TRBJ2-5, with a possible D match to TRBD1 (6 bases). The J call is uncertain, as TRBJ2-7 better fits the DNA end. The CDR3 loop spans 14 amino acids. Germline V lookup: CDR1 MNHEY, CDR2 SMNVEV (reference sequence). DNA for the CDR3: TGTGCCAGCAGTCCAAAGGACAGACACTACGAGCAGTACTTC. Amino acids: CASSPKDRHYEQYF.

The genes are TRBV20-1 and TRBJ2-1, with 9 bases fitting TRBD2. The ends lost 5 bases at V and 10 bases at J; junction bases unmatched: 12. Germline values: CDR1 DFQATT, CDR2 SNEGSKA (reference sequence). The CDR3 has 14 residues. CDR3 amino acids: CSALLAGHLGEQFF. CDR3 in DNA: TGCAGTGCTCTCCTAGCGGGGCACCTCGGGGAGCAGTTCTTC.

The gene calls are TRBV29-1 and TRBJ1-4; the match to TRBD1 covers 10 bases. CDR1 SQVTM and CDR2 ANQGSEA come from the germline V gene. The CDR3 runs to 12 residues. The CDR3 region is CTVGTGDEKLFF. CDR3 in DNA: TGCACCGTCGGGACAGGGGATGAAAAACTGTTTTTT.

The chain carries TRBV20-1 and TRBJ2-1, with 11 bases aligning to TRBD2. Germline trimming cut 5 bases from V and 3 bases from J; bases unmatched to any gene: 9. The CDR3 runs to 16 residues. From germline, CDR1 is DFQATT and CDR2 SNEGSKA (reference sequence). The CDR3 region has the DNA TGCAGTGCTTCCCTGGGAGGGACTAGCGGCTACAATGAGCAGTTCTTC. Protein: CSASLGGTSGYNEQFF.

This clonotype was found a few times. The chain couples TRBV20-1 to TRBJ1-2; 10 nucleotides agree with TRBD1. The CDR3 covers 11 residues. J gave up 8 bases and V 5 bases, and 2 bases lay outside the gene matches. The germline V gene has CDR1 DFQATT and CDR2 SNEGSKA (reference sequence). CDR3 DNA: TGCAGTGCTGGGGACAGGGGCGGCTACACCTTC. It yields the protein CSAGDRGGYTF.

This clonotype was detected a few times. At one of its ends the junction is not consistent with the germline gene, which may arise from a read error. The rearrangement links TRBV7-2 to TRBJ2-3; 8 bases fit TRBD2. In germline, CDR1 is SGHTA, CDR2 FQGNSA. This CDR3 is 15 amino acids long. CDR3 in DNA: TGTGCCAGCAGCTCCCGGAGGACTAGCACAAATACGCAGTATTTT. Encoded protein: CASSSRRTSTNTQYF.

This clonotype was seen a handful of times. The chain employs TRBV4-1 and TRBJ2-1; 13 bases match TRBD2. V shed 3 bases and J 7 bases; nucleotides not matched to a gene: 6. This CDR3 has 16 amino acids. Per germline, CDR1 MGHRA and CDR2 YSYEKL. CDR3 amino acids: CASSQKGLAGINEQFF. CDR3 sequence (DNA): TGCGCCAGCAGCCAGAAGGGACTAGCGGGGATAAATGAGCAGTTCTTC.

The CDR3 sequence: CASSQVSGAADTQYF. Written as DNA, the CDR3 is TGCGCCAGCAGCCAGGTTAGCGGGGCGGCAGATACGCAGTATTTT. This sequence joins TRBV4-1 and TRBJ2-3, with 8 bases fitting TRBD2. Unmatched junction bases numbered 6, after V lost 3 bases and J lost 4 bases. CDR3 size: 15 residues. Germline CDR1 reads MGHRA; CDR2 reads YSYEKL.

This clonotype appeared a few times. CDR3 coding DNA: TGCAGCGCCGGGGAGGACATAGACTATGGCTACACCTTC. Its translation is CSAGEDIDYGYTF. The V call is TRBV29-1, the J call TRBJ1-2, with D maybe TRBD1 (5 bases). V was trimmed by 7 bases and J by 3 bases, leaving 15 bases between them. Germline V lookup: CDR1 SQVTM, CDR2 ANQGSEA. This CDR3 is 13 amino acids long.

The genes are TRBV3-1 and TRBJ1-5; unclear D gene. V was shortened by 1 base and J by 3 bases, with 10 bases between the two germline ends. The CDR3 extends over 15 amino acids. In germline, CDR1 is LGHDT, CDR2 YNNKEL (reference sequence). This chain's CDR3 is CASSQGLITNQPQHF. The DNA for the CDR3 is TGTGCCAGCAGCCAAGGTCTGATAACCAATCAGCCCCAGCATTTT.

The chain recombines TRBV4-1 with TRBJ2-7, with D maybe TRBD2 (6 bases). This CDR3 region has 14 residues. Germline assignment: CDR1 MGHRA and CDR2 YSYEKL. V shed 1 base and J shed 2 bases, with 9 bases lying between them. Here the CDR3 DNA reads TGCGCCAGCAGCCAAGGGACTACCCCCTACGAGCAGTACTTC. This sequence encodes CASSQGTTPYEQYF.

This clonotype showed up just a few times. The chain couples TRBV29-1 to TRBJ1-2; D is perhaps TRBD1 (5 bases). Germline V CDR1 and CDR2: SQVTM, ANQGSEA. The CDR3 sequence is 15 residues long. V lost 6 bases, J lost 3 bases, and 20 bases lay in between. CDR3 loop: CSVVRGDRRYYGYTF. The DNA for the CDR3 is TGCAGCGTCGTACGAGGGGACCGCCGATACTATGGCTACACCTTC.

There are a few counts of this clonotype. Its ends do not fully match the called genes, so a read error is possible. Written as DNA, the CDR3 is TGTGCCGGCAGTAATGGGGGTGTGGAGGGCTACACCTTC. Protein sequence: CAGSNGGVEGYTF. V gene TRBV6-5 combines with J gene TRBJ1-2, with a tentative D call TRBD1 (5 bases). The CDR3 is 13 amino acids. In germline, CDR1 is MNHEY, CDR2 SVGAGI.

This clonotype was seen ten or more times. The genes are TRBV3-1 and TRBJ1-5; no definite D call. The CDR3 sequence is 13 residues long. The germline V gene encodes CDR1 LGHDT and CDR2 YNNKEL (reference sequence). The germline V and J ends were trimmed by 4 bases and 7 bases, with 11 bases remaining between them. In nucleotides, the CDR3 is TGTGCCAGCAGCCCCCGGGGTTTCCAGCCCCAGCATTTT. It is translated as CASSPRGFQPQHF.

Written as DNA, the CDR3 is TGCGCCAGCAGCTTGGACAGGGAGGGGCTCGAGCAGTACTTC. Protein sequence: CASSLDREGLEQYF. The genes are TRBV5-1 and TRBJ2-7, with a possible D match to TRBD2 (7 bases). The CDR3 has 14 amino acids. V shed 0 bases and J shed 6 bases, with 13 bases lying between them. Germline lookup yields CDR1 SGHRS and CDR2 YFSETQ.

The V gene is TRBV20-1, the J gene TRBJ1-2; D gene ambiguous. The germline CDR1 and CDR2 sequences are DFQATT and SNEGSKA (reference sequence). This CDR3 has 12 amino acids. V lost 1 base and J lost 5, with 8 bases in between. CDR3 sequence: CSARAREYGYTF. CDR3 nucleotides: TGCAGTGCTAGAGCACGGGAATATGGCTACACCTTC.

This clonotype showed up just a few times. The chain carries TRBV18 and TRBJ1-2; possibly TRBD1 for D (6 bases). Germline CDR1 reads KGHSH; CDR2 reads LQKENI. This CDR3 comprises 12 residues. V was trimmed by 8 bases and J by 6 bases, leaving 13 bases between them. This chain's CDR3 is CASSPSGDGYTF. The CDR3 DNA reads TGTGCCAGCAGTCCCTCAGGGGATGGCTACACCTTC.

The V call is TRBV7-8, the J call TRBJ2-2; 11 positions match TRBD2. Losses at the gene ends were 1 base for V and 0 bases for J; bases not matched to a gene: 7. This CDR3 is 19 amino acids long. The germline V gene has CDR1 SGHVS and CDR2 FQNEAQ. For the CDR3, the DNA is TGTGCCAGCAGCTTAGGGACTAGCGGGCAAAATCCGAACACCGGGGAGCTGTTTTTT. Translated, it gives CASSLGTSGQNPNTGELFF.

In this sample, this clonotype turned up a few times. V is TRBV4-2 and J is TRBJ2-1; 7 bases agree with TRBD1. Germline-derived CDR1 and CDR2 are LGHNA and YNFKEQ. Trimming took 0 bases from V and 5 from J; bases not matched to a gene: 7. This CDR3 contains 16 residues. The CDR3 sequence: CASSQESRTGDNEQFF. The DNA for the CDR3 is TGTGCCAGCAGCCAAGAATCCCGGACAGGCGACAATGAGCAGTTCTTC.

This clonotype was seen a few times. The chain employs TRBV4-3 and TRBJ1-4; D call uncertain. Trimming removed 0 bases from V and 7 bases from J, with 15 bases in between. The CDR3 has 16 amino acids. Germline CDR1 LGHNA, CDR2 YSLEER. DNA for the CDR3: TGCGCCAGCAGCCAAGAGGTCCGATCGAGCGGTGAAAAACTGTTTTTT. Its translation: CASSQEVRSSGEKLFF.

The table lists this clonotype with a few counts. The chain is built from TRBV7-2 and TRBJ1-6, with a tentative D call TRBD1 (5 bases). Trimming stripped 5 bases from V and 10 bases from J, with 9 bases between. The CDR3 runs to 12 residues. Per germline, CDR1 SGHTA and CDR2 FQGNSA. The CDR3 DNA reads as TGTGCCAGCAGCCCCAGGGTCTCACCCCTCCACTTT. Residues: CASSPRVSPLHF.